The TCR beta chain described here comes from a study of T cell responses to AZD1222 COVID-19 vaccine. Assay: immunoSEQ multiplex PCR; the TCRdb copy retains only in-frame clones and omits some. The sample contains 95,000 to 100,000 clones, roughly 84% of which appear only once. On this clone itself: Its antigen is not known.

Study conclusions and caveats: Recipients of AZD1222 seropositive at baseline numbered only five or six. Regions 160-218 and 743-854 dominated among vaccine-associated CD4 TCRs spanning spike.

The CDR3 is 14 amino acids. Germline V lookup: CDR1 SGHDN, CDR2 FVKESK. V lost 7 bases to trimming and J lost 10 bases; unmatched junction nucleotides: 11. The clonotype originates from an adult who received the AZD1222 COVID-19 vaccine. V gene TRBV14 combines with J gene TRBJ2-1, with TRBD2 matching 9 bases. The sample here was peripheral blood, taken 28 days after the second AZD1222 dose. CDR3 nucleotides: TGTGCCAGCAAACCTCTAGCGGGGCATGGCGAGCAGTTCTTC. It specifies CASKPLAGHGEQFF. Together with reference TRBV14 and TRBJ2-1, the CDR3 gives the full variable domain: EAGVTQFPSHSVIEKGQTVTLRCDPISGHDNLYWYRRVMGKEIKFLLHFVKESKQDESGMPNNRFLAERTGGTYSTLKVQPAELEDSGVYFCASKPLAGHGEQFFGPGTRLTVL.